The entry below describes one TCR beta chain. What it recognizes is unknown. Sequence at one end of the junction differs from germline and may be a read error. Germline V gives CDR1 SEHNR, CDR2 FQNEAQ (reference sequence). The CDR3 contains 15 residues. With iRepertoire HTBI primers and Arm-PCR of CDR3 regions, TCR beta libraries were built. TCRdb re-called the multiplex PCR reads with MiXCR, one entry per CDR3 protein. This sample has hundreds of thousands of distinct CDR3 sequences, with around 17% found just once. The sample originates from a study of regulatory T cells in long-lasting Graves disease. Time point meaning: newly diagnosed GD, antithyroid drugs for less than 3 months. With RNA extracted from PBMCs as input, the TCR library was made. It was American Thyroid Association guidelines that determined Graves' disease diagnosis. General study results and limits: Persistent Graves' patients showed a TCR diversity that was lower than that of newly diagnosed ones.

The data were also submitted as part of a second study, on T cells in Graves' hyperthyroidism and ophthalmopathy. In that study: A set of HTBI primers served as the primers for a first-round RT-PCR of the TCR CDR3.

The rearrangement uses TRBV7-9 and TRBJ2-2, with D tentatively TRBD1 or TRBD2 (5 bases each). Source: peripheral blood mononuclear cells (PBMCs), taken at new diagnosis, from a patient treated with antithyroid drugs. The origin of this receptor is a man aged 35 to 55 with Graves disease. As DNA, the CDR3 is TGTGCCAGCAGCTTTCTAGATTGGGGCACCGGGGAGCTGCTTTTT. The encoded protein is CASSFLDWGTGELLF.